Listed here is a single T cell receptor (beta chain). As yet, its antigen is unknown. The data were taken from a study of vaccination and CD4 T cells after COVID-19. The assay that was used to sequence DNA from cultured CD4+ T cells was the Oncomine TCR Beta short-read assay. TCRdb fed the PCR reads into MiXCR, producing one record per CDR3 protein. The table records roughly 24,000 distinct CDR3 sequences, around 65% of them present only once. Treatment given: approximately nine-day PBMC culture with coronavirus spike peptide pools or control peptides (ViraFEST assay). Deletions cut 6 bases from V and 4 bases from J, with 9 bases between. Germline CDR1 LNHDA, CDR2 SQIVND (reference sequence). This CDR3 contains 12 residues.

The receptor comes from a human donor who had recovered from COVID-19. This chain connects TRBV19 to TRBJ1-2, with D tentatively TRBD1 (6 bases). Sequencing was done on a sample of CD4+ T cells from blood, cultured in vitro. The CDR3 protein is CASRQGSYGYTF. DNA for the CDR3: TGTGCCAGTAGACAGGGTTCCTATGGCTACACCTTC.